This is a list of T cell receptor beta chains from one sample in a study of T cell repertoires in cytomegalovirus infection. TCRdb re-called the reads through MiXCR, storing one row per CDR3 protein. Counted here are about 210,000 distinct CDR3 sequences, about 7% occurring once; the ten biggest clones make up around 6%. Material: PBMCs. These receptors all stem from a human donor in good health (CMV status not recorded). Some clones in this sample may be carry-over from other donors' samples. The CDR3 runs from the conserved cysteine through the conserved F or W. Each record gives: J gene, clone size, V gene, CDR3 protein. Some rows mark clone size as missing; the rest say once, few, many or name a class of expanded clone.

TRBJ2-2 few TRBV29-1 CSVRQVVPTGELFF
TRBJ2-3 many TRBV28 CASSLPGQGSDTQYF
TRBJ1-1 few TRBV4-3 CASSQQAGNSPRPAFF
TRBJ2-7 many TRBV20-1 CSARDLSRDSYEQYF
TRBJ2-5 many TRBV5-6 CASSSLGTQYF
TRBJ2-7 many TRBV20-1 CSAKEEVYEQYF
TRBJ2-7 many TRBV23-1 CASSHMTGGFYEQYF
TRBJ2-3 many TRBV6-2/TRBV6-3 CASSWDREDTQYF
TRBJ2-1 many TRBV2 CASRRDGVTSYNEQFF
TRBJ2-3 many TRBV6-5 CASSYPGTDTQYF
TRBJ2-2 few TRBV7-3 CASSLVGHRGIPGELFF
TRBJ2-3 many TRBV30 CAWIPSSADTQYF
TRBJ2-5 many TRBV7-2 CASSFRGEETQYF
TRBJ2-3 many TRBV10-3 CAISPTSGGTDTQYF
TRBJ1-1 many TRBV6-2/TRBV6-3 CASSPDTRMNTEAFF
TRBJ1-1 many TRBV14 CASSQGLGGGAFF
TRBJ1-4 many TRBV4-3 CASSQGRTNEKLFF
TRBJ2-7 many TRBV19 CASSTPGLAYEQYF
TRBJ2-7 many TRBV7-2 CASSFNSYEQYF
TRBJ1-4 many TRBV7-2 CASSLEISIEKLFF
TRBJ1-2 many TRBV29-1 CSVVGLHEGGYTF
TRBJ1-4 many TRBV29-1 CSVVGDEKLFF
TRBJ2-1 many TRBV7-3 CASSPTSGGPYNEQFF
TRBJ2-2 many TRBV19 CASSSTSNTGELFF
TRBJ1-2 many TRBV7-9 CASSGGQGNYGYTF
TRBJ1-2 NA TRBV20-1 CSARDPRQGAVGYTF
TRBJ2-3 many TRBV5-5 CASSLPTSADTQYF
TRBJ2-3 many TRBV4-3 CASSQEWTSGANTQYF
TRBJ2-7 many TRBV7-2 CASSLGGGTGGRNEQYF
TRBJ2-5 many TRBV2 CASSLDSGEETQYF
TRBJ2-2 many TRBV14 CASSQGRGTTGELFF
TRBJ2-7 many TRBV28 CASSSDSYEQYF